A single sample gave rise to the 9 T cell receptor beta chains below, sequenced in a study of cytomegalovirus exposure and HLA in healthy donors. Sequencing was performed with immunoSEQ multiplex PCR; in TCRdb, only in-frame clones are kept and a portion is missing. Of approximately 300,000 clones in the sample, more than 80% are singletons; the top ten hold around 0.8%. The sample consisted of PBMCs. The receptor source for this set is a woman between 18 and 29 years old in good health and CMV-seronegative.

This chain connects TRBV5-4 to TRBJ2-1; D not resolved. This CDR3 contains 14 residues. Trimming cost V 0 bases and J 3 bases, with 7 bases left between them. In germline, CDR1 is SGHNT, CDR2 YYREEE (reference sequence). The CDR3 sequence is CASSLGGDYNEQFF. CDR3 DNA: TGTGCCAGCAGCTTGGGTGGAGACTACAATGAGCAGTTCTTC.

This chain links TRBV5-4 with TRBJ2-1, with 10 nucleotides matching TRBD2. The germline CDR1 and CDR2 sequences are SGHNT and YYREEE (reference sequence). This CDR3 region has 15 residues. V dropped 3 bases and J dropped 4; count of bases not matched to a gene: 4. For the CDR3, the DNA is TGTGCCAGCAGCTCTGCGACTAGCGGGTACAATGAGCAGTTCTTC. It encodes CASSSATSGYNEQFF.

The chain combines TRBV10-3 with TRBJ2-7, with no clear D. Germline assignment: CDR1 ENHRY and CDR2 SYGVKD. With 3 bases removed from V and 9 bases from J, the gap between germline ends came to 18 bases. CDR3 size: 14 residues. The chain's CDR3 is CAISDSSGPFAQYF. CDR3 in DNA: TGTGCCATCAGTGATTCCAGTGGCCCCTTCGCGCAGTACTTC.

The chain couples TRBV7-3 to TRBJ2-3; 7 bases align to TRBD1. Unmatched junction bases numbered 10, after V lost 5 bases and J lost 2 bases. Germline CDR1 is SGHTA and CDR2 is FQGTGA. The CDR3 covers 16 residues. The CDR3 reads CASSRTGALYTDTQYF. CDR3 in DNA: TGTGCCAGCAGCCGTACAGGGGCCCTCTACACAGATACGCAGTATTTT.

This clone was seen only once. This chain connects TRBV2 to TRBJ2-6; D is uncertain. The ends were cut back, 7 bases at V and 0 bases at J, with 13 bases in the middle. The CDR3 runs 16 residues. From germline, CDR1 is SNHLY and CDR2 FYNNEI. The CDR3 reads CASTKDESSGANVLTF. Here the CDR3 DNA reads TGTGCCAGCACTAAAGATGAGTCCTCTGGGGCCAACGTCCTGACTTTC.

The chain is built from TRBV6-5 and TRBJ2-3; possible D gene TRBD1, 5 bases. CDR1 is MNHEY and CDR2 is SVGAGI in the germline V gene. The CDR3 length is 14 residues. Trimming cost V 4 bases and J 2 bases, with 10 bases left between them. The chain's CDR3 is CASSSVGDTDTQYF. The CDR3 DNA sequence: TGTGCCAGCAGTTCGGTAGGGGACACAGATACGCAGTATTTT.

A single count supports this clone. The chain couples TRBV28 to TRBJ1-5, with D possibly TRBD1 on 5 matching bases. This CDR3 is built from 13 residues. The V and J ends lost 6 bases and 4 bases respectively, with 10 bases between them. Germline CDR1 and CDR2: MDHEN and SYDVKM. The CDR3 DNA reads as TGTGCCAGCAGCTACGACAGTAATCAGCCCCAGCATTTT. It encodes CASSYDSNQPQHF.

V usage is TRBV2 and J usage is TRBJ2-3; D is perhaps TRBD2 (5 bases). The CDR3 has 15 amino acids. Trimming left V 5 bases short and J 0 bases short, with 12 bases between. Germline CDR1 and CDR2: SNHLY and FYNNEI. CDR3 sequence (DNA): TGTGCCAGCAGTTTAGCGTATACTAGCACAGATACGCAGTATTTT. It encodes CASSLAYTSTDTQYF. Full variable domain (missing parts from reference TRBV2 and TRBJ2-3): EPEVTQTPSHQVTQMGQEVILRCVPISNHLYFYWYRQILGQKVEFLVSFYNNEISEKSEIFDDQFSVERPDGSNFTLKIRSTKLEDSAMYFCASSLAYTSTDTQYFGPGTRLTVL.

This clone has a single count. V and J are TRBV18 and TRBJ1-2, with a possible D match to TRBD1 (5 bases). V was clipped by 0 bases and J by 6 bases, with 14 bases between them. CDR1 and CDR2 from the germline V gene are KGHSH and LQKENI. The CDR3 sequence is 15 residues long. DNA of the CDR3: TGTGCCAGCTCACCACCGGCGGGGTTAGGGGATGGCTACACCTTC. Amino acid sequence: CASSPPAGLGDGYTF.